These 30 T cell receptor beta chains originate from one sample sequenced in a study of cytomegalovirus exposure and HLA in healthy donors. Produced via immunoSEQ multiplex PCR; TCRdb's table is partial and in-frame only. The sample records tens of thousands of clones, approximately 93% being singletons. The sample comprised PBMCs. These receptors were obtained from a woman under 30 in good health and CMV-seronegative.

The CDR3 reads CASSSGTESYEQYF. The CDR3 DNA reads TGTGCCAGCAGTTCCGGGACAGAGTCCTACGAGCAGTACTTC. V gene TRBV28 combines with J gene TRBJ2-7; TRBD1 matches at 7 bases. With 4 bases clipped from V and 1 base from J, the junction kept 4 bases outside the gene matches. Germline V gene sequence: CDR1 MDHEN, CDR2 SYDVKM. This CDR3 is built from 14 residues. Full variable domain (remainder filled in from reference TRBV28 and TRBJ2-7): DVKVTQSSRYLVKRTGEKVFLECVQDMDHENMFWYRQDPGLGLRLIYFSYDVKMKEKGDIPEGYSVSREKKERFSLILESASTNQTSMYLCASSSGTESYEQYFGPGTRLTVT.

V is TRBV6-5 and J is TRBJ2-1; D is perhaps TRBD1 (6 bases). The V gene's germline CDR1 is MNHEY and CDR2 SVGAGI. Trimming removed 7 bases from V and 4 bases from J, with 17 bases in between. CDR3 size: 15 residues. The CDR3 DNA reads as TGTGCCAGCATCGAGGGGGATGGGGATTACAATGAGCAGTTCTTC. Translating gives CASIEGDGDYNEQFF.

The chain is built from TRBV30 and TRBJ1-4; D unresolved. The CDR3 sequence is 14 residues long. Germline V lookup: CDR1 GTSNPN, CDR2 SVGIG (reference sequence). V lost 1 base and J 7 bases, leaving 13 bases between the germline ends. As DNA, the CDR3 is TGTGCCTGGAGTGAGGAGTCAGTCCCTGAAAAACTGTTTTTT. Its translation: CAWSEESVPEKLFF.

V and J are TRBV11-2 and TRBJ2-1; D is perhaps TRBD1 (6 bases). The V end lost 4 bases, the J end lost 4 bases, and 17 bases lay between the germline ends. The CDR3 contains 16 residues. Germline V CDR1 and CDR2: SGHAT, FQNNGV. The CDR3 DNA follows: TGTGCCAGCAGCTCGCCCCAGGGGCGTGAGTACAATGAGCAGTTCTTC. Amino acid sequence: CASSSPQGREYNEQFF.

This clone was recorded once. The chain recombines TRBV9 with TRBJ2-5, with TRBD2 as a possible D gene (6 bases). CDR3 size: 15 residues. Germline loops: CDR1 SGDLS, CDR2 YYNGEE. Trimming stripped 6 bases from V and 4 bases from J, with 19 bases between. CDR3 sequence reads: CASTLGGERGETQYF. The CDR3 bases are TGTGCCAGCACCCTGGGGGGAGAGAGAGGAGAGACCCAGTACTTC. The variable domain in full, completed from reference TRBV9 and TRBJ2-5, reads DSGVTQTPKHLITATGQRVTLRCSPRSGDLSVYWYQQSLDQGLQFLIQYYNGEERAKGNILERFSAQQFPDLHSELNLSSLELGDSALYFCASTLGGERGETQYFGPGTRLLVL.

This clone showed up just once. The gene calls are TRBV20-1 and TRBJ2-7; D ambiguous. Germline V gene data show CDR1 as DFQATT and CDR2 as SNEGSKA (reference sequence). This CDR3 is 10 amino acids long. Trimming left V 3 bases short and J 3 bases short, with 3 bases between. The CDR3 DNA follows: TGCAGTGCTAGCCTCTACGAGCAGTACTTC. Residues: CSASLYEQYF.

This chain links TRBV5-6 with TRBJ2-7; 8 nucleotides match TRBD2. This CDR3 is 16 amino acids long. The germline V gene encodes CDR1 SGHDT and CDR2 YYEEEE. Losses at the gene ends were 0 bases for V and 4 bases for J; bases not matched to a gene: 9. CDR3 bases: TGTGCCAGCAGCTTGGCCTCTAGCGGGTATCCGTACGAGCAGTACTTC. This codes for CASSLASSGYPYEQYF.

The CDR3 is CASSLSGQGLSVGQPQHF. CDR3 sequence (DNA): TGTGCCAGTAGTCTCTCCGGGCAGGGGCTATCGGTCGGGCAGCCCCAGCATTTT. This chain uses TRBV19 with TRBJ1-5, with a weak D call TRBD1 (6 bases). The CDR3 has 18 residues. Germline V lookup: CDR1 LNHDA, CDR2 SQIVND (reference sequence). Trimming removed 5 bases at V and 7 bases at J, with 27 bases between. Supplemented by reference TRBV19 and TRBJ1-5, the full variable domain reads DGGITQSPKYLFRKEGQNVTLSCEQNLNHDAMYWYRQDPGQGLRLIYYSQIVNDFQKGDIAEGYSVSREKKESFPLTVTSAQKNPTAFYLCASSLSGQGLSVGQPQHFGDGTRLSIL.

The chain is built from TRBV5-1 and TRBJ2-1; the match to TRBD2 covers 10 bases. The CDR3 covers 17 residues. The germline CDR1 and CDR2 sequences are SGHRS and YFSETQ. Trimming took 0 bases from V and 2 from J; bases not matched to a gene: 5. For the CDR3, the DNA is TGCGCCAGCAGCTTGGGACAGACTAGCGGGCCCTACAATGAGCAGTTCTTC. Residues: CASSLGQTSGPYNEQFF.

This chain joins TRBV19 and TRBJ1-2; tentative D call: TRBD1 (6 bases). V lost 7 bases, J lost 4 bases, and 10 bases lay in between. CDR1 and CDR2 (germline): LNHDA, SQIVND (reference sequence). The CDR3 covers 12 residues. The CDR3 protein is CASKMDSYGYTF. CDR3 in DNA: TGTGCCAGTAAAATGGACAGCTATGGCTACACCTTC.

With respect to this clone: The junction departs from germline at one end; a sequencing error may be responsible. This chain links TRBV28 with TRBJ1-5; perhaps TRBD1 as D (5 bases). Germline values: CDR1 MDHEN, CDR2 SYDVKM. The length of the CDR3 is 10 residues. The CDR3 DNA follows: TGTGCCAGCAGTGGGGAACAGGCGGACTTT. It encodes CASSGEQADF.

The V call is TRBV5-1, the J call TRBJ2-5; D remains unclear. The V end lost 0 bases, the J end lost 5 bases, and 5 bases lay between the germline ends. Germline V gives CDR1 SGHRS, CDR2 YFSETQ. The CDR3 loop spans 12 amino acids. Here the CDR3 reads CASSLAQETQYF. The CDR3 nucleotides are TGCGCCAGCAGCTTGGCCCAGGAGACCCAGTACTTC.

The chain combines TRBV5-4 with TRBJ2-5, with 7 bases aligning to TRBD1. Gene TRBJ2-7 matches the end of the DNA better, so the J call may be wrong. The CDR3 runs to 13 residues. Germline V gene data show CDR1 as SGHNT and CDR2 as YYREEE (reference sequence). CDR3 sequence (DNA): TGTGCCAGCAGCTTTGGACAGGCCTACGAGCAGTACTTC. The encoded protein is CASSFGQAYEQYF.

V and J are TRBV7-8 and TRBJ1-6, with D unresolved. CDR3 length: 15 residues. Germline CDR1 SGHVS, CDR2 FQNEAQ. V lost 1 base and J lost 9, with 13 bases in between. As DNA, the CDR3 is TGTGCCAGCAGCTTAGTATCTCAGAATTCTTCACCCCTCCACTTT. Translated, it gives CASSLVSQNSSPLHF.

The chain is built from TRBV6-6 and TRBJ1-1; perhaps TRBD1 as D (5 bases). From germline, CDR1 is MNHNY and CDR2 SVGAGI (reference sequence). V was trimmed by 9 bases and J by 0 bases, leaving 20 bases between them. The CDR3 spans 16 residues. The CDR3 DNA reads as TGTGCCAGTAGTCCGGGGAGGGGAGAAATGAACACTGAAGCTTTCTTT. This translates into CASSPGRGEMNTEAFF.

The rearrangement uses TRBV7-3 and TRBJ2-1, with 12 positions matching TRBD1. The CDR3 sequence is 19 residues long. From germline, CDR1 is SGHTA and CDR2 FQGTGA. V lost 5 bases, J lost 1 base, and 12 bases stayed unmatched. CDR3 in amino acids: CASSPTPGTGGRSYNEQFF. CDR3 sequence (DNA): TGTGCCAGCAGCCCTACTCCCGGGACAGGGGGCAGGTCCTACAATGAGCAGTTCTTC.

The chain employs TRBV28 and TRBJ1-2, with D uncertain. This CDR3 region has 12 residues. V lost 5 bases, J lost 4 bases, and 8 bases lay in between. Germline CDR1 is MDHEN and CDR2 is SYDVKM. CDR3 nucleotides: TGTGCCAGCAGTCAGGATAGCTATGGCTACACCTTC. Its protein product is CASSQDSYGYTF.

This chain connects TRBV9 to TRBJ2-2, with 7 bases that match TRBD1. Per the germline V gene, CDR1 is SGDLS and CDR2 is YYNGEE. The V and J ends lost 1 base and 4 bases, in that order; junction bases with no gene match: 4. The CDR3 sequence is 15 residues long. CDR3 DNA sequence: TGTGCCAGCAGCGTATTGGACAGGCCCACCGGGGAGCTGTTTTTT. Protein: CASSVLDRPTGELFF.

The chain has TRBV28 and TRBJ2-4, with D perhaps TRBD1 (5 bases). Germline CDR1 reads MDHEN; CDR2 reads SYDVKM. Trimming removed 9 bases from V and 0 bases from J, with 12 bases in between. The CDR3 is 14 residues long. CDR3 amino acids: CASISGLAKNIQYF. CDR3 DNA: TGTGCCAGTATCTCAGGGCTAGCCAAAAACATTCAGTACTTC.

CDR3 in amino acids: CASTGHGEDVLEAFF. CDR3 in DNA: TGTGCCAGCACCGGCCACGGGGAGGACGTCCTTGAAGCTTTCTTT. The chain links TRBV28 to TRBJ1-1, with D uncertain. The CDR3 totals 15 residues. CDR1 and CDR2 (germline): MDHEN, SYDVKM. V was shortened by 7 bases and J by 7 bases, with 22 bases between the two germline ends.

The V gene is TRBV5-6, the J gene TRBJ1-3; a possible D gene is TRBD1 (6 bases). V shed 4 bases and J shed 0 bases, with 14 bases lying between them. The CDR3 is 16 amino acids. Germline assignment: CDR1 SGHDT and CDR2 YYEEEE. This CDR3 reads CASSQITGFSGNTIYF. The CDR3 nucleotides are TGTGCCAGCAGCCAAATAACAGGGTTCTCTGGAAACACCATATATTTT. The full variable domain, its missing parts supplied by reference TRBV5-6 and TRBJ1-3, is DAGVTQSPTHLIKTRGQQVTLRCSPKSGHDTVSWYQQALGQGPQFIFQYYEEEERQRGNFPDRFSGHQFPNYSSELNVNALLLGDSALYLCASSQITGFSGNTIYFGEGSWLTVV.

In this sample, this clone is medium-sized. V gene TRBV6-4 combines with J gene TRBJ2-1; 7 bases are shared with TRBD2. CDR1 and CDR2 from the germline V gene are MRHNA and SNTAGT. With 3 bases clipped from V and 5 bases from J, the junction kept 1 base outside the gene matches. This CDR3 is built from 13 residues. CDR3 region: CASSESGNNEQFF. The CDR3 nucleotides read TGTGCCAGCAGTGAAAGCGGGAACAATGAGCAGTTCTTC.

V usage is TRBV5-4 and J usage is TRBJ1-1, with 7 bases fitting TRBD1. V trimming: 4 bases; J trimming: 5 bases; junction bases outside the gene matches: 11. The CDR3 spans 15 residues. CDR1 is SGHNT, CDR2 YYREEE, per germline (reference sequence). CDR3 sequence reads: CASSPDATGTTEAFF. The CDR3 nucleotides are TGTGCCAGCAGCCCAGACGCGACAGGGACAACTGAAGCTTTCTTT.

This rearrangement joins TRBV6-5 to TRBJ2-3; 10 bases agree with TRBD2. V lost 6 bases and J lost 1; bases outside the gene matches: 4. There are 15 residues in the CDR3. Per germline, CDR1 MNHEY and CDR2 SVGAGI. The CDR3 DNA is TGTGCCAGCAGGCATGGGACTAGCGGCACAGATACGCAGTATTTT. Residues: CASRHGTSGTDTQYF.

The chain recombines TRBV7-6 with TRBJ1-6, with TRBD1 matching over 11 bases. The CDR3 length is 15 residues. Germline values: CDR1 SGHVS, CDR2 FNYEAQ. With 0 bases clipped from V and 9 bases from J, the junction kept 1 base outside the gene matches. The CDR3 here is CASSLAGTGGSPLHF. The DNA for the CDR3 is TGTGCCAGCAGCTTAGCCGGGACAGGGGGTTCACCCCTCCACTTT.

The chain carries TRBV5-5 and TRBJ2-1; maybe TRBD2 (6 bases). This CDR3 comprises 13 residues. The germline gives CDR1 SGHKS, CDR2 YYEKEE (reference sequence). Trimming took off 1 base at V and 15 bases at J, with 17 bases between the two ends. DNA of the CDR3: TGTGCCAGCAGCTTGTCGGAGGGGCGGGACTGGTTCTTC. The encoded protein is CASSLSEGRDWFF.

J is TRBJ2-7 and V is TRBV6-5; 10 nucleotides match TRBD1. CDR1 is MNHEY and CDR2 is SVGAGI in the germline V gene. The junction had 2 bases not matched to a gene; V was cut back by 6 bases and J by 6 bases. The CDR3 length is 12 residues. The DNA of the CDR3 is TGTGCCAGCAGCAGACAGGGGGCCGAGCAGTACTTC. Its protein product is CASSRQGAEQYF.

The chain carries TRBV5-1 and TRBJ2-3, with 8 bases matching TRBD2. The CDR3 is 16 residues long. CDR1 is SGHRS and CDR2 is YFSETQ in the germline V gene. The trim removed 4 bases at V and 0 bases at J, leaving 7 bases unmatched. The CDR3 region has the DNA TGCGCCAGCAGCCCAACAGCGGGAGCGAGCACAGATACGCAGTATTTT. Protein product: CASSPTAGASTDTQYF.

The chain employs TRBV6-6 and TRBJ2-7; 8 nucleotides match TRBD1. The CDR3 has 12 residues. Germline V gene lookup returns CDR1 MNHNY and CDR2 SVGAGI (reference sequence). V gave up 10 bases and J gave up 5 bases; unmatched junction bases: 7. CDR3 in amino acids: CATRQGIDEQYF. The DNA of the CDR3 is TGTGCCACCCGACAGGGGATCGACGAGCAGTACTTC.

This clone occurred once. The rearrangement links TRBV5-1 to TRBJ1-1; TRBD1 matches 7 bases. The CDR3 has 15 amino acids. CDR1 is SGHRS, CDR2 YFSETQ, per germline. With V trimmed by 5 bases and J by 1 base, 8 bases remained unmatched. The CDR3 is CASSEGALKNTEAFF. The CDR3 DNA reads TGCGCCAGCAGTGAGGGGGCATTGAAGAACACTGAAGCTTTCTTT.